Sequencing of this TCR beta chain was carried out in a study of glioma-infiltrating T cells (dated by TCRdb to the mid-2010s). About the study as a whole: The low-grade gliomas were WHO grade II oligodendrogliomas or astrocytomas, while the glioblastomas were WHO grade IV tumors sampled at initial diagnosis rather than at recurrent diagnosis. Before surgery, glioma patients were given dexamethasone for six or fewer days. The paired cohort comprised three low-grade glioma patients, 7 or 8 primary glioblastoma patients and three non-glioma patients contributing non-neoplastic brain tissue. To measure how far tissue and blood T-cell populations diverged, each tissue-infiltrating repertoire was compared against the peripheral blood repertoire of the same patient. TCR alpha- and beta-chain repertoires were sequenced from glioma tissue, non-neoplastic brain tissue and matched peripheral blood mononuclear cells. The sequencing target for blood libraries was about 4- to 11-fold coverage of roughly one million peripheral T cells. Broader findings and caveats from the paper: Tissue and blood shared very few CDR3 sequences, a result attributed to high CDR3 diversity and limited sampling. The group comparisons were based on small numbers of patients: three non-neoplastic, three low-grade glioma and fewer than ten glioblastoma patients. VJ-independent divergence between tissue and blood was below expectation in non-neoplastic patients but above expectation in all gliomas, especially low-grade gliomas. A signature set of shared blood CDR3 motifs marked patients with low tissue-blood divergence and was depleted in highly divergent patients.

The V end gives up 7 bases and the J end 5 bases, leaving 2 bases in the junction not matched to a gene. For CDR1 and CDR2, the germline V gene lists ENHRY and SYGVKD. From the cysteine up to the phenylalanine, the CDR3 has a length of 13 residues. Left in the record is the CDR3 DNA by itself, 39 bases read in frame from the first base. In regard to this clonotype: The antigen it recognizes is unknown. No much larger clone exists at a distance of one base, and base qualities are not known.

Surgical brain or tumor specimens were cryofrozen in liquid nitrogen immediately after resection, and peripheral blood cells were collected concurrently. The iRepertoire nested amplicon-rescue multiplex PCR (arm-PCR) platform was used to amplify TCR alpha and beta CDR3 regions from RNA. The input for one-step reverse transcription and amplification was about 100-450 ng of either tissue mRNA or PBMC total RNA. Following bead purification, Illumina adapters were added through a secondary multiplex PCR, and the libraries were then gel-purified between 200 and 400 bp. Demultiplexing relied on internal 6-nucleotide barcodes carried by the libraries. Libraries were sequenced on an Illumina MiSeq with 2x220 or 2x250 nucleotide paired-end reads. The authors processed their data as follows. Paired reads were merged with FLASH 1.2.11 and aligned to the GRCh37 human genome with BWA-MEM before extracting TRA and TRB reads. An IMGT-derived reference of cassette sequences and CDR3 motifs, with pseudogenes included, was used for V and J assignment. Three-frame translation of reads was performed, and productive CDR3s were defined as those with a C...FGXG motif and no stop codons. Unique combinations of V-J cassette pair and CDR3 amino acid sequence were defined as clonotypes. Reads were filtered by Hamming distance, thresholded by each sample's sequence error rate in mapped regions. TCRdb itself trimmed the public reads at Q25 with fastp, ran MiXCR and retained productive beta chains. For every CDR3 protein sequence, its rows merge into one entry that carries the most common genes and DNA. For this entry, the V and J calls and clone size follow TCRdb and not the study's own pipeline. Within this sample are roughly 350,000 distinct CDR3 sequences, with 41% of them counted one time only. Of the sample, around 12% is held by the ten largest clones.

The chain is encoded by TRBV10-3 joined to TRBJ2-7; 13 middle bases align to TRBD2. The TCR was taken from a human donor with low-grade glioma or glioblastoma, undergoing nonglioma brain surgery, or in good health (not recorded which). Sequencing input: glioma tissue, nonneoplastic brain tissue, or PBMCs (not recorded which). The CDR3 protein: CAIKLAGGNEQYF. The base sequence is TGTGCCATCAAACTAGCGGGAGGGAACGAGCAGTACTTC.